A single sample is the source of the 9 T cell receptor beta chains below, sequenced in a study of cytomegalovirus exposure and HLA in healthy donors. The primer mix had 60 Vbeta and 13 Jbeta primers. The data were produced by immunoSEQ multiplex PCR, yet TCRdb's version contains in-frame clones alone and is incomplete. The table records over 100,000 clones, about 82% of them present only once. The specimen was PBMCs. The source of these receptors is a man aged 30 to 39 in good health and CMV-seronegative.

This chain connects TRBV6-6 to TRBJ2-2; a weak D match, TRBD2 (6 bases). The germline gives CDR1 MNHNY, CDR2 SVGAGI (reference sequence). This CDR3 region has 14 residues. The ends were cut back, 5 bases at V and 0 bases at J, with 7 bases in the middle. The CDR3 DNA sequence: TGTGCCAGCAGTGGGGGGACGAACACCGGGGAGCTGTTTTTT. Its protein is CASSGGTNTGELFF.

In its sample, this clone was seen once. The CDR3 loop reads CASSRFGTSIEQFF. For the CDR3, the DNA is TGTGCCAGCAGTAGGTTCGGGACATCTATTGAGCAGTTCTTC. The chain couples TRBV5-6 to TRBJ2-1; weak D call: TRBD1 (6 bases). There are 14 residues in the CDR3. Germline values: CDR1 SGHDT, CDR2 YYEEEE. Trimming took off 5 bases at V and 9 bases at J, with 18 bases between the two ends.

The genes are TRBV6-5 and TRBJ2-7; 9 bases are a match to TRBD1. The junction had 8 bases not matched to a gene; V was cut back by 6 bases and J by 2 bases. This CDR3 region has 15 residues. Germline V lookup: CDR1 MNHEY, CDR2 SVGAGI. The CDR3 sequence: CASSLSDRGTYEQYF. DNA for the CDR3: TGTGCCAGCAGCCTTTCGGACAGGGGAACCTACGAGCAGTACTTC.

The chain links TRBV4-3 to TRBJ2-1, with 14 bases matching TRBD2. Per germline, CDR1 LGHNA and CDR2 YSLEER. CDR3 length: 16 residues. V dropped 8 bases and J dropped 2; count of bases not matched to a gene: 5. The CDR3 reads CASGLAGGLAYNEQFF. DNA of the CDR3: TGCGCCAGCGGACTAGCGGGGGGTCTCGCCTACAATGAGCAGTTCTTC.

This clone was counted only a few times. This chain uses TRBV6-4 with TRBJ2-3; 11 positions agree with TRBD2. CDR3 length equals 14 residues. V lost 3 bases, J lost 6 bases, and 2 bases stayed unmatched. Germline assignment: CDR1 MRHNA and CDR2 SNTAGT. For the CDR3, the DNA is TGTGCCAGCAGTGATTCTAGCGGGAGGGATACGCAGTATTTT. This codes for CASSDSSGRDTQYF.

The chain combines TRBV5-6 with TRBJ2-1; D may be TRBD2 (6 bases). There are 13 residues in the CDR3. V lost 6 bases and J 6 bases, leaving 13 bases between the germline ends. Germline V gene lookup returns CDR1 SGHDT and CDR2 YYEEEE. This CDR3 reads CASIGIGGNEQFF. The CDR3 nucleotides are TGTGCCAGCATCGGGATCGGGGGCAATGAGCAGTTCTTC.

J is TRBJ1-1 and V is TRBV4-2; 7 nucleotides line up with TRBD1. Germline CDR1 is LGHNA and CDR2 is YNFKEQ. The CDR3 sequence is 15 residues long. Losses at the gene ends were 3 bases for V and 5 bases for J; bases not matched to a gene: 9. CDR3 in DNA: TGTGCCAGCAGCCAGGGTACAGGGGCGGGGACTGAAGCTTTCTTT. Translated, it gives CASSQGTGAGTEAFF.

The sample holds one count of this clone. This CDR3 reads CASSLTRTGEAFF. For the CDR3, the DNA is TGTGCCAGCAGTTTAACCCGGACAGGTGAAGCTTTCTTT. This chain joins TRBV27 and TRBJ1-1; the match to TRBD1 covers 7 bases. Trimming removed 2 bases from V and 7 bases from J; junction bases left unmatched: 4. Germline CDR1 and CDR2: MNHEY and SMNVEV (reference sequence). This CDR3 spans 13 amino acids.

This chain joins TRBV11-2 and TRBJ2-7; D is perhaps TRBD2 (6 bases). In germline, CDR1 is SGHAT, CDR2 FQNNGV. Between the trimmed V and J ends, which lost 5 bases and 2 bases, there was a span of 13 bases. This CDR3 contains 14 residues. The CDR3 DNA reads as TGTGCCAGCAGCGACCTAGCGTCAGCCTACGAGCAGTACTTC. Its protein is CASSDLASAYEQYF.